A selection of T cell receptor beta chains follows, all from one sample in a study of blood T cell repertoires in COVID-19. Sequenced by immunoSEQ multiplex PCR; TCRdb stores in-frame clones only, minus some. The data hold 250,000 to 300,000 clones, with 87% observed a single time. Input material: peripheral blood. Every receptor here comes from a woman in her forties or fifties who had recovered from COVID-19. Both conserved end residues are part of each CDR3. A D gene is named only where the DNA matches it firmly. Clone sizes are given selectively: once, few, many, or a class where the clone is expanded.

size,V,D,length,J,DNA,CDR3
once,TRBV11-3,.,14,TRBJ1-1,TGTGCCAGCAGCTTAGGAGGCTCCAACACTGAAGCTTTCTTT,CASSLGGSNTEAFF
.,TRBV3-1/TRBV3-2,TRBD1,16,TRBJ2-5,TGTGCCAGCAGCCAAGAGTCAGGGGGAGTACAAGAGACCCAGTACTTC,CASSQESGGVQETQYF
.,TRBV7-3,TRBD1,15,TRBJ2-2,TGTGCCAGCAGCTCGGACAGGAGGCACACCGGGGAGCTGTTTTTT,CASSSDRRHTGELFF
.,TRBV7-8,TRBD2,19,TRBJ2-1,TGTGCCAGCCGATTCTTTGTCGGGAGCGGGGCGGACTCCTACAATGAGCAGTTCTTC,CASRFFVGSGADSYNEQFF
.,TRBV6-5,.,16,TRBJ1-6,TGTGCCAGCAGTTACTCAAAAAAACCGGGGTACTCACCCCTCCACTTT,CASSYSKKPGYSPLHF
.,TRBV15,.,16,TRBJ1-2,TGTGCCACCAGCAGAGATCAGGAACAGGGTCATTACGGCTACACCTTC,CATSRDQEQGHYGYTF
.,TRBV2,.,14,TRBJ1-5,TGTGCCAGCAGTGAACTGGGGCTCAATCAGCCCCAGCATTTT,CASSELGLNQPQHF
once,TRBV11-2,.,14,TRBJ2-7,TGTGCCAGCAGCTTAGGTCGGGTATTCTACGAGCAGTACTTC,CASSLGRVFYEQYF
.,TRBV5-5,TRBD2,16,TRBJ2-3,TGTGCCAGCAGCTTCCTACTAGCGGGAAGCACAGATACGCAGTATTTT,CASSFLLAGSTDTQYF
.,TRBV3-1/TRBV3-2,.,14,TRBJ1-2,TGTGCCAGCAGCCAAGATCCGGGGGACTATGGCTACACCTTC,CASSQDPGDYGYTF
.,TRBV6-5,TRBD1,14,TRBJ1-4,TGTGCCAGCAGTTATGGGACAGGGGATGAAAAACTGTTTTTT,CASSYGTGDEKLFF
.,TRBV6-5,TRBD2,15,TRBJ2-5,TGTGCCAGCAGTTCCCTCGGACTAGCGGGGGAGACCCAGTACTTC,CASSSLGLAGETQYF
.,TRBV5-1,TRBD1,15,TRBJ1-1,TGCGCCAGCAGCAGCGACAGGGGTGCGGACACTGAAGCTTTCTTT,CASSSDRGADTEAFF